A selection of T cell receptor beta chains follows, all from one sample in a study. TCRdb recomputed calls from the 5' RACE reads with MiXCR, one row per CDR3 protein. The sample carries 20,000 to 25,000 distinct CDR3 sequences, more than 30% recorded once. The material sequenced was tumor-infiltrating naive CD4+ T cells sorted from the breast tumor. The receptor set was obtained from a female donor with breast cancer. Both conserved end residues are part of each CDR3. Fields, in order: V gene, clone size, D gene, J gene, CDR3 DNA, CDR3 protein. A D gene is named only where the DNA matches it firmly. Some rows mark clone size as missing; the rest say once, few, many or name a class of expanded clone.

TRBV4-1	many	TRBD1	TRBJ1-5	TGCGCCAGCAGCCAGCGACCCGGGGGACAGGCCCTTGGGCCCCAGCATTTT	CASSQRPGGQALGPQHF
TRBV29-1	few	TRBD1	TRBJ1-1	TGCAGCGTTGTGAGGGGGCGCAGAGGGACTGAAGCTTTCTTT	CSVVRGRRGTEAFF
TRBV12-3/TRBV12-4	few	-	TRBJ1-1	TGTGCCAGCAATCAGATTGGGGGCTCCACTGAAGCTTTCTTT	CASNQIGGSTEAFF
TRBV5-5	many	TRBD1	TRBJ1-5	TGTGCCAGCAGCTTGGACGCTCACGCCAGGGGGCCTAACGGAGGCAATCAGCCCCAGCATTTT	CASSLDAHARGPNGGNQPQHF
TRBV19	-	-	TRBJ2-3	TGTGCCAGTAGTCTAAACGGTGGGACAGATACGCAGTATTTT	CASSLNGGTDTQYF
TRBV20-1	few	-	TRBJ1-2	TGCAGTGCCCGGCATGGGGAACGATTCTATGAGGGACCTTACTTC	CSARHGERFYEGPYF
TRBV2	few	-	TRBJ2-1	TGTGCCAGCAGTGCCGAGGGCAATGAGCAGTTCTTC	CASSAEGNEQFF
TRBV19	-	-	TRBJ2-3	TGTGCCAGTAGTACGAGGGGACCTCAGGATACGCAGTATTTT	CASSTRGPQDTQYF
TRBV4-1	-	-	TRBJ2-7	TGCGCCAGCAGCCAAGTCAGGGACTACGAGCAGTACTTC	CASSQVRDYEQYF
TRBV6-5	medium-sized	-	TRBJ2-1	TGTGCCAGCAGGCTTCGGCCGGGAGTAAGGTACAATGAGCAGTTCTTC	CASRLRPGVRYNEQFF
TRBV24-1	-	TRBD2	TRBJ2-1	TGTGCCACCAGTGATTGGACTAGCGGGAGGGGCGGTGAGCAGTTCTTC	CATSDWTSGRGGEQFF
TRBV24-1	once	-	TRBJ1-5	TGTGCCACAAGTTCCTCCGGGGAAGTCAATCAGCCCCAGCATTTT	CATSSSGEVNQPQHF
TRBV20-1	-	-	TRBJ1-1	TGCAGTGCTAAACTCCGGGACAAGCCGGGCTACACTGAAGCTTTCTTT	CSAKLRDKPGYTEAFF
TRBV7-2	-	-	TRBJ1-2	TGTGCCAGCAGCTTAACGCCAAGAGCAACCTATGGCTACACCTTC	CASSLTPRATYGYTF
TRBV9	many	-	TRBJ1-1	TGTGCCAGCAGCCCCAGAAGGTCCGGGACTGAAGCTTTCTTT	CASSPRRSGTEAFF
TRBV27	many	-	TRBJ2-1	TGTGCCAGCAGTCCCTTCCGTTCGAGCTCCTACAATGAGCAGTTCTTC	CASSPFRSSSYNEQFF
TRBV15	-	TRBD1	TRBJ1-1	TGTGCCACCAGCAGAGGACCCGACAGGGTAAACACTGAAGCTTTCTTT	CATSRGPDRVNTEAFF
TRBV4-1	few	-	TRBJ1-5	TGCGCCAGCAGCCGGGAACCCTGGCATCAGCCCCAGCATTTT	CASSREPWHQPQHF
TRBV5-1	many	-	TRBJ2-5	TGCGCCAGCAGCCCGACTAGCTCAGGGGAAGAGACCCAGTACTTC	CASSPTSSGEETQYF
TRBV7-3	medium-sized	TRBD2	TRBJ2-2	TGTGCCAGCAGCTCGACCCTAGCGGGGAACACCGGGGAGCTGTTTTTT	CASSSTLAGNTGELFF
TRBV20-1	medium-sized	-	TRBJ1-3	TGCAGTGCTAGGGTCACAGAGGCTGGAAACACCATATATTTT	CSARVTEAGNTIYF
TRBV30	-	-	TRBJ2-1	TGTGCCTGGGCCCGGGGGATGAATGAGCAGTTCTTC	CAWARGMNEQFF
TRBV24-1	many	TRBD1	TRBJ2-5	TGTGCCACCAGTGATAGCGAGGGGGCCCCTCTCCAAGCAGGGACCCAGTACTTC	CATSDSEGAPLQAGTQYF
TRBV11-2	many	-	TRBJ2-1	TGTGCCAGCAGCTTCCAGGGAACCGAGCAGTTCTTC	CASSFQGTEQFF
TRBV7-2	-	-	TRBJ2-7	TGTGCCAGCAGCTCACTTGCTCGTTACGTGCAGTACTTC	CASSSLARYVQYF
TRBV2	many	-	TRBJ2-1	TGTGCCACCCAAGGACACTACAATGAGCAGTTCTTC	CATQGHYNEQFF
TRBV7-2	many	TRBD1	TRBJ1-2	TGTGCCAGCAGCCCAGGGACAGGGCTGACTGGGGGCTACACCTTC	CASSPGTGLTGGYTF
TRBV20-1	-	-	TRBJ1-6	TGCAGTGCTATGGACCTCCACTTT	CSAMDLHF
TRBV5-1	medium-sized	-	TRBJ1-2	TGCGCCAGCAGCTTCCGGGGCCCCTATGGCTACACCTTC	CASSFRGPYGYTF
TRBV5-1	-	-	TRBJ2-1	TGCGCCAGCAGTGAAGACGTTCTCTCCTACAATGAGCAGCCCTTC	CASSEDVLSYNEQPF
TRBV19	-	-	TRBJ2-7	TGTGCCAGTAGTCCGGACGGGAAGTACGAGCAGTACTTC	CASSPDGKYEQYF
TRBV7-3	many	-	TRBJ1-1	TGTGCCAGCAGTCGGGGGCCGAACACTGAAGCTTTCTTT	CASSRGPNTEAFF
TRBV13	medium-sized	-	TRBJ2-7	TGTGCCAGCAGCTTAGTCGGGTATTACGAGCAGTACTTC	CASSLVGYYEQYF
TRBV29-1	medium-sized	-	TRBJ2-1	TGCAGCGTTGGAGGGCGACTAGACAATGAGCAGTTCTTC	CSVGGRLDNEQFF
TRBV6-1	medium-sized	-	TRBJ1-5	TGTGCCAGCAGTCCAAAGCACGGGTTAGATCAGCCCCAGCATTTT	CASSPKHGLDQPQHF
TRBV24-1	many	-	TRBJ1-1	TGTGCCACCAGTGACCAAGACACTGAAGCTTTCTTT	CATSDQDTEAFF
TRBV20-1	-	-	TRBJ1-1	TGCAGTGCTAGAGATCTCTCGGCAGGGAAGAACACTGAAGCTTTCTTT	CSARDLSAGKNTEAFF
TRBV6-1	medium-sized	-	TRBJ2-3	TGTGCCAGCAGTGAATCCACTAGGGATACGCAGTATTTT	CASSESTRDTQYF
TRBV29-1	few	-	TRBJ2-7	TGCAGCGCGGTTTTGGGGCCCGGCCGTGACGAGCAGTACTTC	CSAVLGPGRDEQYF
TRBV12-3/TRBV12-4	-	TRBD1	TRBJ1-5	TGTGCCAGCACAGTCTCTCGCAGGGGGCATCAGCCCCAGCATTTT	CASTVSRRGHQPQHF
TRBV7-6	medium-sized	-	TRBJ2-1	TGTGCCAGCAGCCCCAATCGTGGGAGTAAGTCCTACAATGAGCAGTTCTTC	CASSPNRGSKSYNEQFF
TRBV12-3/TRBV12-4	-	-	TRBJ1-1	TGTGCCGGCAGTTTAGGTGGCAGGAGAGGCACTGAAGCTTTCTTT	CAGSLGGRRGTEAFF
TRBV7-6	-	TRBD2	TRBJ2-7	TGTGCCAGCAGCCGAATGACTAGCGGAGCCTACGAGCAGTACTTC	CASSRMTSGAYEQYF
TRBV5-1	many	TRBD1	TRBJ2-1	TGCGCCAGCAGCGTCCTATCGGACAGGGGGCTAGGTGAGCAGTTCTTC	CASSVLSDRGLGEQFF
TRBV29-1	-	-	TRBJ1-1	TGCAGCGTTGAAGATGGTGGACCTGAAGCTTTCTTT	CSVEDGGPEAFF
TRBV7-2	many	-	TRBJ2-7	TGTGCCAGCAGCTCGAACAGGGTCGCCTACGAGCAGTACTTC	CASSSNRVAYEQYF
TRBV25-1	many	-	TRBJ1-1	TGTGCCAGCAGTGAAGCGGGACATACGAACACTGAAGCTTTCTTT	CASSEAGHTNTEAFF
TRBV20-1	many	-	TRBJ2-2	TGCAGTGCTATAGACCGAACGAACACCGGGGAGCTGTTTTTT	CSAIDRTNTGELFF
TRBV7-3	many	-	TRBJ2-3	TGTGCCAGCAGCTGGGTTGGGGGATTAACGGATACGCAGTATTTT	CASSWVGGLTDTQYF
TRBV20-1	many	TRBD2	TRBJ2-1	TGCAGTGCTTGGACTAGCGGGAGTTATGAGCAGTTCTTC	CSAWTSGSYEQFF